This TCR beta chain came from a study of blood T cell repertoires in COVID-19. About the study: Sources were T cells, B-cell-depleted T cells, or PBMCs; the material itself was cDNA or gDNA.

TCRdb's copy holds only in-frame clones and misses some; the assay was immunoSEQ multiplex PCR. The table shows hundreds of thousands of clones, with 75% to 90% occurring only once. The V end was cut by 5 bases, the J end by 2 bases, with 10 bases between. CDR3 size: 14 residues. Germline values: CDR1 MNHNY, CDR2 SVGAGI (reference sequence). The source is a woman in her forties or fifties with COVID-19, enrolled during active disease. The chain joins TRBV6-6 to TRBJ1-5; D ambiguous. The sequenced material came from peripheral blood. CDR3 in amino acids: CASSAVRGNQPQHF. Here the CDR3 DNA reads TGTGCCAGCAGTGCCGTGCGGGGCAATCAGCCCCAGCATTTT.